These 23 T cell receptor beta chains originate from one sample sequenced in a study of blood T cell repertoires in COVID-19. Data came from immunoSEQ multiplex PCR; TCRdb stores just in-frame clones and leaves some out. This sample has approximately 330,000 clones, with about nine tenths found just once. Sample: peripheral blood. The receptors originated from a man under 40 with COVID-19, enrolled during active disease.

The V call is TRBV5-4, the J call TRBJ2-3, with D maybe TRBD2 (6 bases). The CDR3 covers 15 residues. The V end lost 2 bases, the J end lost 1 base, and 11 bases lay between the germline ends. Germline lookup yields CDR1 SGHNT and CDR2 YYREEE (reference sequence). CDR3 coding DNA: TGTGCCAGCAGCTTTCTCCCTAGCGGCACAGATACGCAGTATTTT. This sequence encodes CASSFLPSGTDTQYF.

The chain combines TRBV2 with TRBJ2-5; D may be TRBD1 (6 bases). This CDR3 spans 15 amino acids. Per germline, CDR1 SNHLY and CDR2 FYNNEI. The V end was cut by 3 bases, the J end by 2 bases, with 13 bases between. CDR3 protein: CASSDRGRLQETQYF. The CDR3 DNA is TGTGCCAGCAGTGACAGGGGCAGGCTACAAGAGACCCAGTACTTC.

The CDR3 nucleotides are TGTGCCAGCTCACGACTAGCGGGGGGCCAAGAGACCCAGTACTTC. Its translation: CASSRLAGGQETQYF. The chain joins TRBV18 to TRBJ2-5; 13 nucleotides align to TRBD2. The ends lost 4 bases at V and 1 base at J; junction bases unmatched: 0. This CDR3 is built from 15 residues. The V gene's germline CDR1 is KGHSH and CDR2 LQKENI.

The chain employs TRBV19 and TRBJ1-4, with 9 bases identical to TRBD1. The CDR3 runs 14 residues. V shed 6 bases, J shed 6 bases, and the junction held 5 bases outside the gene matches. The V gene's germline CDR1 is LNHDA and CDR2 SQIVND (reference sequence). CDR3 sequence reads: CASRLQGADEKLFF. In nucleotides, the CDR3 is TGTGCCAGTAGGCTACAGGGGGCGGATGAAAAACTGTTTTTT. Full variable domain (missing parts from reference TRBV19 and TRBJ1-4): DGGITQSPKYLFRKEGQNVTLSCEQNLNHDAMYWYRQDPGQGLRLIYYSQIVNDFQKGDIAEGYSVSREKKESFPLTVTSAQKNPTAFYLCASRLQGADEKLFFGSGTQLSVL.

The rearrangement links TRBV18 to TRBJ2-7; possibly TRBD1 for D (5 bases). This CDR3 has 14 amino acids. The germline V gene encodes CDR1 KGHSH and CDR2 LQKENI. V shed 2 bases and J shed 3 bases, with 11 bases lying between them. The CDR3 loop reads CASSPATANYEQYF. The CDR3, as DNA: TGTGCCAGCTCACCAGCGACAGCTAACTACGAGCAGTACTTC.

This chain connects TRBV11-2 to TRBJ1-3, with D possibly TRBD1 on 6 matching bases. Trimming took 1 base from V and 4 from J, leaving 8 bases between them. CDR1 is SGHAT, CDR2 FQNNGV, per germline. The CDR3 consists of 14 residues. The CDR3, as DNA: TGTGCCAGCAGCTTAGCAGGGGCCGGAAACACCATATATTTT. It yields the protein CASSLAGAGNTIYF. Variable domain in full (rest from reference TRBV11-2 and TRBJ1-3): EAGVAQSPRYKIIEKRQSVAFWCNPISGHATLYWYQQILGQGPKLLIQFQNNGVVDDSQLPKDRFSAERLKGVDSTLKIQPAKLEDSAVYLCASSLAGAGNTIYFGEGSWLTVV.

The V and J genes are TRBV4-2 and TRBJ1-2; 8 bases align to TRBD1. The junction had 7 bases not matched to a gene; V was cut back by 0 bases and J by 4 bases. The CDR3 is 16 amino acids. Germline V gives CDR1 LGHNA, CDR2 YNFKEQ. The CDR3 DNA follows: TGTGCCAGCAGCCAAGATCCGACAGGGGTGGTCTATGGCTACACCTTC. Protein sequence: CASSQDPTGVVYGYTF.

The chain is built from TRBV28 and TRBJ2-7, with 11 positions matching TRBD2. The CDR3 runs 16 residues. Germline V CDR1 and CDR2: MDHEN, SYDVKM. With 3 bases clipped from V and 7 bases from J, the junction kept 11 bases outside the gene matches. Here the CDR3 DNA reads TGTGCCAGCAGTTTGGTCGGGGGACTAGCGGCGGGAGAGCAGTACTTC. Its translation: CASSLVGGLAAGEQYF.

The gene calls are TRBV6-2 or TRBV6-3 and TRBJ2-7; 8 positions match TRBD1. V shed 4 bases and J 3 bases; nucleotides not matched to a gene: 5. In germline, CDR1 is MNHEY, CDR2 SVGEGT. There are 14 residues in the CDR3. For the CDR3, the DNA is TGTGCCAGCAGTTCCGGGACAGGATTCTACGAGCAGTACTTC. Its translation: CASSSGTGFYEQYF.

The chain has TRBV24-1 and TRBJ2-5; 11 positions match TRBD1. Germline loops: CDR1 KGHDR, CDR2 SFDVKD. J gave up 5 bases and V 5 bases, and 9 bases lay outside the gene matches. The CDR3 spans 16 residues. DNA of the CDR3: TGTGCCACCAGTGGCTGGACAGGGGGCGTCGAGGAGACCCAGTACTTC. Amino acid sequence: CATSGWTGGVEETQYF.

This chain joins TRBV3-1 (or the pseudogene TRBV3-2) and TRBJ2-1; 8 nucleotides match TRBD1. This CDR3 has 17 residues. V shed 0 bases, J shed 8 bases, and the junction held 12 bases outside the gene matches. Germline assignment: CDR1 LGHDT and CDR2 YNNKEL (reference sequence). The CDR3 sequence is CASSQDLLGTGGHEQFF. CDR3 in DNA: TGTGCCAGCAGCCAAGACCTGCTGGGGACAGGAGGGCATGAGCAGTTCTTC.

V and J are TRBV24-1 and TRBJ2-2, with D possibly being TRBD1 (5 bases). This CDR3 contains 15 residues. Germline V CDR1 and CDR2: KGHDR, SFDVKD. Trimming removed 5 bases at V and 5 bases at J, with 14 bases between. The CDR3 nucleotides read TGTGCCACCAGTGTCCAACAGGATTTTACCGGGGAGCTGTTTTTT. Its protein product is CATSVQQDFTGELFF.

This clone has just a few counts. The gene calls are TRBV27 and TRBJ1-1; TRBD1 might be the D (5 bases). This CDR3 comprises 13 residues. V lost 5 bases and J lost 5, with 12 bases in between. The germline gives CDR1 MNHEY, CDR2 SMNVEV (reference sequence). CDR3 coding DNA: TGTGCCAGCAGTGACCCAGGGTTAACTGAAGCTTTCTTT. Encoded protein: CASSDPGLTEAFF.

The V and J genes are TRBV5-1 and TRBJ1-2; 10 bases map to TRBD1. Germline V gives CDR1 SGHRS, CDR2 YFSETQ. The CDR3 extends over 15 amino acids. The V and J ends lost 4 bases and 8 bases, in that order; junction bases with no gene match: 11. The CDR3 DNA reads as TGCGCCAGCAGCGTCCGGGGACAGGGGCGGGAAGGCTACACCTTC. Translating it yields CASSVRGQGREGYTF.

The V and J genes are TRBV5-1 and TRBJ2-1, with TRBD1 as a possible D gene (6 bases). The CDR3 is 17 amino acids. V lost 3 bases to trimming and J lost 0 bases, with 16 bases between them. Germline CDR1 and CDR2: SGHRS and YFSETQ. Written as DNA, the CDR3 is TGCGCCAGCAGCTGGGATGGACAGATCGACTCCTACAATGAGCAGTTCTTC. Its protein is CASSWDGQIDSYNEQFF.

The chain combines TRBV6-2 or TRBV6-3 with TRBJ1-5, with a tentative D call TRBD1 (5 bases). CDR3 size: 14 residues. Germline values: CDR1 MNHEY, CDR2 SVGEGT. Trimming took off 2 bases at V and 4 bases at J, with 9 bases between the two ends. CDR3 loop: CASSYGGTNQPQHF. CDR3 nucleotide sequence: TGTGCCAGCAGTTACGGCGGGACGAATCAGCCCCAGCATTTT.

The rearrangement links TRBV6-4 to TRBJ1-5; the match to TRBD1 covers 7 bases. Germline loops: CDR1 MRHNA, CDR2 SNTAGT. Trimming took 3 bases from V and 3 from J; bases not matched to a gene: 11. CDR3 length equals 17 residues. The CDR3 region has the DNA TGTGCCAGCAGTGAACGCAAGGAGGGGGCGGTCAATCAGCCCCAGCATTTT. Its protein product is CASSERKEGAVNQPQHF.

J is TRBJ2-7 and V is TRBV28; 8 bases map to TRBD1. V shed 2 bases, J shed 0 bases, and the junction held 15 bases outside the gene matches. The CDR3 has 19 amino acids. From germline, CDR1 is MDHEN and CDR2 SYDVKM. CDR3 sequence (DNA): TGTGCCAGCAGTTTACCCCGCGCTCGGACAGGGTTTAGCTCCTACGAGCAGTACTTC. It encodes CASSLPRARTGFSSYEQYF. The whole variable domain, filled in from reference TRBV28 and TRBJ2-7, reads DVKVTQSSRYLVKRTGEKVFLECVQDMDHENMFWYRQDPGLGLRLIYFSYDVKMKEKGDIPEGYSVSREKKERFSLILESASTNQTSMYLCASSLPRARTGFSSYEQYFGPGTRLTVT.

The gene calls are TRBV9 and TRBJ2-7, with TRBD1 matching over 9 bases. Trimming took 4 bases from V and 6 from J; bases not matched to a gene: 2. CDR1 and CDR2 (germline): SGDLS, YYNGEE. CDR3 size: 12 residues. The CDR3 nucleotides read TGTGCCAGCAGCCGGACAGGGGTCGAGCAGTACTTC. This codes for CASSRTGVEQYF.

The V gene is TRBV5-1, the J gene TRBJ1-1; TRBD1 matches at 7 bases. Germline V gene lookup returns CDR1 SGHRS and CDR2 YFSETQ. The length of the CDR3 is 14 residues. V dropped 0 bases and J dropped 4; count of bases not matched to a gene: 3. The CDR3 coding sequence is TGCGCCAGCAGCTTGGACAGGGGAGGCACTGAAGCTTTCTTT. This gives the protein CASSLDRGGTEAFF.

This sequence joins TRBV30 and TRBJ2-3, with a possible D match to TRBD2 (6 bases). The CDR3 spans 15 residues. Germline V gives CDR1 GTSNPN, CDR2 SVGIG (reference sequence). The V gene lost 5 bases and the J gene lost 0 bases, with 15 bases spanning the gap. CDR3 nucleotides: TGTGCCTGGGGAGGGGAGCTCGTCAGCACAGATACGCAGTATTTT. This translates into CAWGGELVSTDTQYF.

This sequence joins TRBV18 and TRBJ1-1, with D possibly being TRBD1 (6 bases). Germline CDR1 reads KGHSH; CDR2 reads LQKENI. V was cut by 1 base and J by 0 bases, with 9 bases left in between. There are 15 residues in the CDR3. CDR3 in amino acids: CASSPRTDMNTEAFF. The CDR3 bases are TGTGCCAGCTCACCACGGACAGACATGAACACTGAAGCTTTCTTT.

This chain's CDR3 is CASNGLAGAVTSTDTQYF. CDR3 bases: TGTGCCAGCAACGGACTAGCGGGAGCTGTTACTAGCACAGATACGCAGTATTTT. The chain links TRBV6-4 to TRBJ2-3; 13 bases agree with TRBD2. The CDR3 runs 18 residues. Germline CDR1 and CDR2: MRHNA and SNTAGT. V gave up 7 bases and J gave up 0 bases; unmatched junction bases: 10.